A single sample is the source of the 11 T cell receptor beta chains below, sequenced in a study of blood T cell repertoires in COVID-19. The assay was immunoSEQ multiplex PCR, and TCRdb's table has in-frame clones only and misses some. The data contain about 46,000 clones, about 84% of them seen just once; the ten biggest clones take up approximately 8.2%. Sequencing input: peripheral blood. The receptor set was obtained from a man between 60 and 70 years old with acute or convalescent COVID-19.

The chain carries TRBV13 and TRBJ1-2; D may be TRBD1 (6 bases). This CDR3 has 12 amino acids. The germline gives CDR1 PRHDT, CDR2 FYEKMQ (reference sequence). V was clipped by 5 bases and J by 7 bases, with 11 bases between them. CDR3 DNA: TGTGCCAGCAGCCATACAGGGTCTGGCTACACCTTC. Protein: CASSHTGSGYTF.

The J gene is TRBJ1-2, the V gene TRBV29-1; 9 bases agree with TRBD1. Trimming at V came to 3 bases and at J to 7 bases, leaving 12 bases not matched to a gene. Germline CDR1 and CDR2: SQVTM and ANQGSEA. The CDR3 covers 15 residues. CDR3 nucleotides: TGCAGCGTTGATAAACAGGGGGCACTAGGGACTGGCTACACCTTC. It yields the protein CSVDKQGALGTGYTF.

This chain links TRBV7-8 with TRBJ1-1; unclear D gene. The germline CDR1 and CDR2 sequences are SGHVS and FQNEAQ. Between the trimmed V and J ends, which lost 2 bases and 7 bases, there was a span of 17 bases. This CDR3 is 15 amino acids long. In DNA form, the CDR3 reads TGTGCCAGCAGCTTATCCCAGACATTTAGCGATGAAGCTTTCTTT. It codes for CASSLSQTFSDEAFF.

This chain uses TRBV13 with TRBJ1-1; D ambiguous. This CDR3 contains 15 residues. Trimming removed 0 bases at V and 4 bases at J, with 12 bases between. The germline gives CDR1 PRHDT, CDR2 FYEKMQ (reference sequence). CDR3 sequence reads: CASSLGPGGSTEAFF. The CDR3 DNA is TGTGCCAGCAGCTTAGGGCCGGGAGGCAGCACTGAAGCTTTCTTT.

The chain carries TRBV27 and TRBJ1-2; no firm D call. V was cut by 2 bases and J by 4 bases, with 14 bases left in between. The CDR3 has 15 residues. Germline values: CDR1 MNHEY, CDR2 SMNVEV (reference sequence). CDR3 nucleotides: TGTGCCAGCAGTTTAGGACCCGACGGACTCTATGGCTACACCTTC. As protein: CASSLGPDGLYGYTF.

CDR3 bases: TGTGCCAGCAGCCAATACCGGGACAGGGACCAAGAGACCCAGTACTTC. This gives the protein CASSQYRDRDQETQYF. The chain uses TRBV7-2 and TRBJ2-5; 9 positions match TRBD1. The length of the CDR3 is 16 residues. The germline V gene has CDR1 SGHTA and CDR2 FQGNSA. The V gene end was trimmed by 5 bases and the J gene end by 0 bases; junction bases not matched to a gene: 7. Looking up the rest from reference TRBV7-2 and TRBJ2-5 gives the full variable domain: GAGVSQSPSNKVTEKGKDVELRCDPISGHTALYWYRQSLGQGLEFLIYFQGNSAPDKSGLPSDRFSAERTGGSVSTLTIQRTQQEDSAVYLCASSQYRDRDQETQYFGPGTRLLVL.

This clone has just a few counts. The chain links TRBV7-8 to TRBJ1-4; TRBD1 matches at 8 bases. J gave up 8 bases and V 5 bases, and 4 bases lay outside the gene matches. The CDR3 has 13 residues. Germline V gives CDR1 SGHVS, CDR2 FQNEAQ. CDR3 nucleotides: TGTGCCAGCAGCCGCGGACAGGGAGAAAAACTGTTTTTT. This sequence encodes CASSRGQGEKLFF.

The V and J genes are TRBV9 and TRBJ2-5; 7 bases are a match to TRBD1. Germline V gene data show CDR1 as SGDLS and CDR2 as YYNGEE. J was trimmed by 7 bases and V by 0 bases; bases with no gene match: 9. The CDR3 contains 15 residues. In DNA form, the CDR3 reads TGTGCCAGCAGCGTAGGCACAGGGGCACACGGGACCCAGTACTTC. Its translation: CASSVGTGAHGTQYF.

The gene calls are TRBV29-1 and TRBJ1-2; D possibly corresponds to TRBD1 (5 bases). This CDR3 has 13 residues. Germline lookup yields CDR1 SQVTM and CDR2 ANQGSEA. V lost 2 bases and J lost 4, with 11 bases in between. The CDR3 DNA is TGCAGCGTTGAACAGGGTGGTTTCTATGGCTACACCTTC. Residues: CSVEQGGFYGYTF. The entire variable domain, with the rest obtained from reference TRBV29-1 and TRBJ1-2, is as follows: SAVISQKPSRDICQRGTSLTIQCQVDSQVTMMFWYRQQPGQSLTLIATANQGSEATYESGFVIDKFPISRPNLTFSTLTVSNMSPEDSSIYLCSVEQGGFYGYTFGSGTRLTVV.

This chain connects TRBV5-1 to TRBJ2-1; the match to TRBD1 covers 8 bases. CDR3 length: 16 amino acids. Germline trimming cut 4 bases from V and 4 bases from J; bases unmatched to any gene: 10. The germline gives CDR1 SGHRS, CDR2 YFSETQ. CDR3 region: CASSTGPGQVYNEQFF. In nucleotides, the CDR3 is TGCGCCAGCAGCACGGGACCGGGACAGGTTTACAATGAGCAGTTCTTC.

This rearrangement joins TRBV9 to TRBJ1-1, with D possibly being TRBD1 (6 bases). Germline CDR1 is SGDLS and CDR2 is YYNGEE. Trimming removed 4 bases from V and 0 bases from J, with 10 bases in between. This CDR3 is built from 14 residues. The chain's CDR3 is CASSPQGVNTEAFF. CDR3 nucleotides: TGTGCCAGCAGCCCACAGGGCGTGAACACTGAAGCTTTCTTT.